This paragraph reports one T cell receptor (beta chain). The source of the sample is a study of response to subunit inactivated influenza vaccine. Each CDR3 protein gets one entry after TCRdb re-called the RT-PCR reads with MiXCR. The sample consists of roughly 700,000 distinct CDR3 sequences, 14% of them appearing once. Trimming took off 6 bases at V and 0 bases at J, with 11 bases between the two ends. CDR3 size: 15 residues. The origin of this receptor is a man aged 50-60 years who received an inactivated influenza vaccine. The source material was PBMCs from blood, sampled around two weeks before vaccination. The chain recombines TRBV12-3 or TRBV12-4 with TRBJ2-2; D is perhaps TRBD1 (5 bases). CDR3 region: CASRVDRSNTGELFF. The CDR3 coding sequence is TGTGCCAGCAGGGTAGACAGATCGAACACCGGGGAGCTGTTTTTT.